This T cell receptor beta chain came from a study of blood T cell repertoires in COVID-19. The assay was immunoSEQ multiplex PCR, and TCRdb's table has in-frame clones only and misses some. Of over 70,000 clones listed, approximately 80% are singletons. The germline V and J ends were trimmed by 2 bases and 0 bases, with 14 bases remaining between them. Germline-derived CDR1 and CDR2 are SGHTA and FQGNSA. The CDR3 consists of 18 residues. The sequence was collected from a man aged 65 to 79 with COVID-19, enrolled during active disease. This chain connects TRBV7-2 to TRBJ1-6, with D possibly TRBD1 on 5 matching bases. Material: peripheral blood. In DNA form, the CDR3 reads TGTGCCAGCAGCTTAAGACTGGGGCAGAGCTCCTATAATTCACCCCTCCACTTT. Its translation is CASSLRLGQSSYNSPLHF.